This T cell receptor (beta chain) was found in a study of early T cells in non-severe SARS-CoV-2 infection. Overall study findings and caveats: Matching against VDJdb likely underestimated virus-specific expansions, favoring anti-spike CD8.

Individual cDNA molecules each received unique molecular identifiers attached to them. TCRdb redid the calling of the 5' RACE reads with MiXCR, one entry per CDR3 protein. Of roughly 67,000 distinct CDR3 sequences listed, 12% are singletons. Germline CDR1 and CDR2: SGHNT and YYREEE (reference sequence). The J segment lost 4 bases and the V segment lost 4 bases, leaving 9 bases of the junction unmatched. The CDR3 totals 16 residues. This clonotype occurred a few times. Its target is unknown. The sequence was collected from an adult who was a healthcare worker with PCR-confirmed SARS-CoV-2 infection or an uninfected control (not recorded which). Sequenced: whole blood. The chain recombines TRBV5-4 with TRBJ1-1; TRBD1 agrees at 11 bases. CDR3 loop: CASSEGQGALATEAFF. In DNA form, the CDR3 reads TGTGCCAGCAGCGAAGGACAGGGGGCGCTGGCCACTGAAGCTTTCTTT.